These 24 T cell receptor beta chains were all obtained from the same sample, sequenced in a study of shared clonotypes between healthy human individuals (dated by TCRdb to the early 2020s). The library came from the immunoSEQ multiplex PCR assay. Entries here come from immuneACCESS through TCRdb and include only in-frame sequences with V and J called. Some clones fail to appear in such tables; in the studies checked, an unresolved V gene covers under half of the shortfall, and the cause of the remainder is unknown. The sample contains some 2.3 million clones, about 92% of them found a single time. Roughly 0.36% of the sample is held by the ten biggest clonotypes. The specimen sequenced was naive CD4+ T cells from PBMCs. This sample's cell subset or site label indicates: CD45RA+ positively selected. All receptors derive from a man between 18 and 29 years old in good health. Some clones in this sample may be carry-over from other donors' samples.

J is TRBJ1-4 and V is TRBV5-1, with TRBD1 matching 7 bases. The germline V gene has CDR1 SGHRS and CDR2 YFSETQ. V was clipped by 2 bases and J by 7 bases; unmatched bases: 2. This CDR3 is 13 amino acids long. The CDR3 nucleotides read TGCGCCAGCAGCTTTACAGGGGTTGAAAAACTGTTTTTT. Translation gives CASSFTGVEKLFF.

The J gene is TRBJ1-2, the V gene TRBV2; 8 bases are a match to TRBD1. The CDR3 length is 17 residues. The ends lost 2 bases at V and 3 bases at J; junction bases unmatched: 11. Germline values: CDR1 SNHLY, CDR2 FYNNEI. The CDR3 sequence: CASSEQIVGTGHYGYTF. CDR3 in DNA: TGTGCCAGCAGTGAACAAATTGTCGGGACAGGACACTATGGCTACACCTTC.

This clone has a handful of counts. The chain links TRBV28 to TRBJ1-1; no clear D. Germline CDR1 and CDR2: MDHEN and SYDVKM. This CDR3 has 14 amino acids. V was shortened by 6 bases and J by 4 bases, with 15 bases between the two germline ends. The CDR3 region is CASRPLGSFTEAFF. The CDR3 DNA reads TGTGCCAGCAGGCCATTAGGGAGCTTCACTGAAGCTTTCTTT.

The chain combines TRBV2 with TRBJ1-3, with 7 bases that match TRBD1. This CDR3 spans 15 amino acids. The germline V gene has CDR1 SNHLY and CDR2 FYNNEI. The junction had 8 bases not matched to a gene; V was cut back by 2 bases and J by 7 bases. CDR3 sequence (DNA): TGTGCCAGCAGTGAAATCGGGCAGGGGGAGAACACCATATATTTT. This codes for CASSEIGQGENTIYF.

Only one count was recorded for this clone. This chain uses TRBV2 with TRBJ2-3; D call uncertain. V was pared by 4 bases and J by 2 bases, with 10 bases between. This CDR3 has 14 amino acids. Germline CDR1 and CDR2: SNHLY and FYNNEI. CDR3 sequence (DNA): TGTGCCAGCAGTGTGCACAGACCCACAGATACGCAGTATTTT. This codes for CASSVHRPTDTQYF.

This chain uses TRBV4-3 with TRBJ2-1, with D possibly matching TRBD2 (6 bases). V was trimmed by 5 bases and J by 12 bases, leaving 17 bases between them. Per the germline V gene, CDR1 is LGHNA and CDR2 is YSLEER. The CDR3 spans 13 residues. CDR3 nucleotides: TGCGCCAGCAGCTATAAGGGCGGGGACCGGCAGTTCTTC. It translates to CASSYKGGDRQFF.

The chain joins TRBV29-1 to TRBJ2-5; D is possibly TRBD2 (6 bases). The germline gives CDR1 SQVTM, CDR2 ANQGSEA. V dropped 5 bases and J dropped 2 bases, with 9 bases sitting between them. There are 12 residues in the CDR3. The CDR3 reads CSVRGIQETQYF. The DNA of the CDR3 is TGCAGCGTTCGGGGGATACAAGAGACCCAGTACTTC.

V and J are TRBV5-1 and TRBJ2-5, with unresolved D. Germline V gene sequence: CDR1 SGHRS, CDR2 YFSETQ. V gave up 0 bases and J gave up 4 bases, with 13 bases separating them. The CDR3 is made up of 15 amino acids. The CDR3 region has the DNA TGCGCCAGCAGCTTGGCCCTCCAAGGGTCAGAGACCCAGTACTTC. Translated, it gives CASSLALQGSETQYF.

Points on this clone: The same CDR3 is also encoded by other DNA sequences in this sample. The CDR3 nucleotides read TGCAGCGTTGAAGATCAGGGTCGGGAGACCCAGTACTTC. It encodes CSVEDQGRETQYF. V gene TRBV29-1 combines with J gene TRBJ2-5, with D possibly TRBD1 on 5 matching bases. The germline CDR1 and CDR2 sequences are SQVTM and ANQGSEA. V gave up 0 bases and J gave up 5 bases, with 10 bases separating them. The CDR3 runs 13 residues. Filled out from reference TRBV29-1 and TRBJ2-5, the complete variable domain reads SAVISQKPSRDICQRGTSLTIQCQVDSQVTMMFWYRQQPGQSLTLIATANQGSEATYESGFVIDKFPISRPNLTFSTLTVSNMSPEDSSIYLCSVEDQGRETQYFGPGTRLLVL.

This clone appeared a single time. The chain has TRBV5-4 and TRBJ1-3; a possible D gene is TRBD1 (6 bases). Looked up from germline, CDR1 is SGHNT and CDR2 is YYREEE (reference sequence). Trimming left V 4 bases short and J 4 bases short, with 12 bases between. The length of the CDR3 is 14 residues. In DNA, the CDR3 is TGTGCCAGCAGCCGTGGACAGTACGGAAACACCATATATTTT. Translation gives CASSRGQYGNTIYF.

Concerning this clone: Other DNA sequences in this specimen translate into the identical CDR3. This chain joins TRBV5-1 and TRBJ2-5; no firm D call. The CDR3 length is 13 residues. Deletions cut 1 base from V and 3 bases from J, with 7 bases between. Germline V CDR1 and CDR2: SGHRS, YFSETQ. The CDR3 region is CASSLLPEETQYF. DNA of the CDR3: TGCGCCAGCAGCTTGCTTCCGGAAGAGACCCAGTACTTC.

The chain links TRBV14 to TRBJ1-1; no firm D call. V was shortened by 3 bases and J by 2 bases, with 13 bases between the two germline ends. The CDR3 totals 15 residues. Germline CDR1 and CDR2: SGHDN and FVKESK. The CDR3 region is CASSHGLNRNTEAFF. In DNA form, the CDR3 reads TGTGCCAGCAGCCACGGTCTAAACAGAAACACTGAAGCTTTCTTT.

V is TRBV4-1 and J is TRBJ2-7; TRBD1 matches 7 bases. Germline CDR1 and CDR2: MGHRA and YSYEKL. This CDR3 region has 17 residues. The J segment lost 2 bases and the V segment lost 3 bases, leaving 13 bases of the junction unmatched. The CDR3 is CASSHLFYRDSPYEQYF. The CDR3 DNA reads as TGCGCCAGCAGCCATCTCTTCTACCGGGACAGTCCCTACGAGCAGTACTTC.

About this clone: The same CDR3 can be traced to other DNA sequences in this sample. The CDR3 loop reads CASSLRLAYNEQFF. The CDR3, as DNA: TGTGCCAGCAGTTTGAGACTAGCGTACAATGAGCAGTTCTTC. The J gene is TRBJ2-1, the V gene TRBV27; 8 bases map to TRBD2. Trimming removed 3 bases from V and 4 bases from J; junction bases left unmatched: 2. The CDR3 covers 14 residues. Germline CDR1 MNHEY, CDR2 SMNVEV (reference sequence).

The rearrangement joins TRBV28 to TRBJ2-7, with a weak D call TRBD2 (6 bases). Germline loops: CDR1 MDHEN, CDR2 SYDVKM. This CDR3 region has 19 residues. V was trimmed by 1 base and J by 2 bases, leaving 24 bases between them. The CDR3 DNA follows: TGTGCCAGCAGTTTATTCTCCATAAGGGGTCATAGCGGAACCTACGAGCAGTACTTC. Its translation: CASSLFSIRGHSGTYEQYF.

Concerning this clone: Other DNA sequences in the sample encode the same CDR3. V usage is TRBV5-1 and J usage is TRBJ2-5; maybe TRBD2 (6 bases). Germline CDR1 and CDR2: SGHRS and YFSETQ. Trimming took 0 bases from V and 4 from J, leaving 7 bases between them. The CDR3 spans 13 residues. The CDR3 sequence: CASSLAGGETQYF. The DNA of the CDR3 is TGCGCCAGCAGCTTGGCCGGGGGAGAGACCCAGTACTTC.

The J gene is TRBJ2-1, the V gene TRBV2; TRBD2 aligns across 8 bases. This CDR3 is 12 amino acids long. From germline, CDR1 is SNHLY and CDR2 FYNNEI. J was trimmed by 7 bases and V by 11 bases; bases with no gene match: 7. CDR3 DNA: TGTGCCGGGTCGCGGGAGGCTAATGAGCAGTTCTTC. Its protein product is CAGSREANEQFF.

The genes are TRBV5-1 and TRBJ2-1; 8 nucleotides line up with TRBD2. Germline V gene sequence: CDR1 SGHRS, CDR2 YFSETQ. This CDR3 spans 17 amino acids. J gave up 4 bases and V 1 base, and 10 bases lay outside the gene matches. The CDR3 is CASSLSPTSVQYNEQFF. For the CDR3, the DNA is TGCGCCAGCAGCTTGTCCCCGACTAGCGTACAGTACAATGAGCAGTTCTTC.

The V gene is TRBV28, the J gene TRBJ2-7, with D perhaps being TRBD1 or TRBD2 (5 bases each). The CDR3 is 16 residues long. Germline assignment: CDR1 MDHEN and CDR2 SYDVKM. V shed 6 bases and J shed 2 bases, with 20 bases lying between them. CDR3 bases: TGTGCCAGCAGCCGCGAGGGACGGGAATGGACCTACGAGCAGTACTTC. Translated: CASSREGREWTYEQYF.

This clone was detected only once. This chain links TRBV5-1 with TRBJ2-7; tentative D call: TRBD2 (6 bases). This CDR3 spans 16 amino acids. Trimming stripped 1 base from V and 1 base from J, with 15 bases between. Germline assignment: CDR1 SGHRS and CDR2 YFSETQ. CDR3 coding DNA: TGCGCCAGCAGCTTGTTTGGGGACTCCGCATCCTACGAGCAGTACTTC. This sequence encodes CASSLFGDSASYEQYF.

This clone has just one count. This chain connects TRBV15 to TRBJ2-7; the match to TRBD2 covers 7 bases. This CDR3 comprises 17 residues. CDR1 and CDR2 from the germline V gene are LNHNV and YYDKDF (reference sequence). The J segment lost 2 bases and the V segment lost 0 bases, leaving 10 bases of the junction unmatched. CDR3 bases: TGTGCCACCAGCAGAGACCTTGAAGCGGGAATTGCCTACGAGCAGTACTTC. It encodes CATSRDLEAGIAYEQYF.

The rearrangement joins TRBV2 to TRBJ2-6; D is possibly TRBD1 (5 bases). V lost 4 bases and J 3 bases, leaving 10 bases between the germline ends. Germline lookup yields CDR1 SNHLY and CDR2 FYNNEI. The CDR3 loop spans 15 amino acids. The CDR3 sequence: CASSGLGLGANVLTF. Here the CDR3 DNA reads TGTGCCAGCAGTGGGTTGGGGCTTGGGGCCAACGTCCTGACTTTC.

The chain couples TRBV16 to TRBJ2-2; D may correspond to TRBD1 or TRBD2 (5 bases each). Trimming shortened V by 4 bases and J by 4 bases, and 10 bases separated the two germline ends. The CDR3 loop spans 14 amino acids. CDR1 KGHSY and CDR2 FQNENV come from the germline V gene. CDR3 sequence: CASSPLGVTGELFF. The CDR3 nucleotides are TGTGCCAGCAGCCCCCTGGGGGTCACCGGGGAGCTGTTTTTT.

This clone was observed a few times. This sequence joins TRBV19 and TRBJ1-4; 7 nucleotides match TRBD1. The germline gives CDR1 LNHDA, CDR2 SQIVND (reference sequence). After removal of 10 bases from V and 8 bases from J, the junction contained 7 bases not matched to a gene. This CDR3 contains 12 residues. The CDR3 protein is CATRTGGEKLFF. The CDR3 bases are TGTGCCACTCGGACAGGCGGCGAAAAACTGTTTTTT.